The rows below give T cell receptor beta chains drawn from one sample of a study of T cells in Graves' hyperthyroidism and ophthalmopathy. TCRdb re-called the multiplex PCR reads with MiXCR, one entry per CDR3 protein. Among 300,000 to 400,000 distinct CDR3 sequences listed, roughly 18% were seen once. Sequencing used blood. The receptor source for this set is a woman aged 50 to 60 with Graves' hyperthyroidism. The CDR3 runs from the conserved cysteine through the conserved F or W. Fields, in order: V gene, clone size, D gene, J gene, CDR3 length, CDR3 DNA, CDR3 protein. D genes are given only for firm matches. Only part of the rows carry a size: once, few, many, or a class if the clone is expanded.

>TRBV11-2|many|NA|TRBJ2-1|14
TGTGCCAGCAGCCCCTCTAGGGTTTACAATGAGCAGTTCTTC
CASSPSRVYNEQFF
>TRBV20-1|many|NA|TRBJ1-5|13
TGCAGTGCTATACAGGGTGACAATCAGCCCCAGCATTTT
CSAIQGDNQPQHF
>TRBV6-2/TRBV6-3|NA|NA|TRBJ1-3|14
TGTGCCAGCAGCGGGGCTCCTGCTGGAAACACCATATATTTT
CASSGAPAGNTIYF
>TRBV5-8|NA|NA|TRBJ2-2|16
TGTGCCATGAGTCCCCCATGGGGAGCGAGCACCGGGGAGCTGTTTTTT
CAMSPPWGASTGELFF
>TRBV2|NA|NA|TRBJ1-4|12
TGTGCCAGCGGGGGCTGGGATGAAAAACTGTTTTTT
CASGGWDEKLFF
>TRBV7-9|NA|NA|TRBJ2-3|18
TGTGCCAGCACCGAAAACTACAGGACGGAGGCCGGCGGGGATACGCAGTATTTT
CASTENYRTEAGGDTQYF
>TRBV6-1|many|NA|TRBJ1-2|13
TGTGCCAGCAGTGGGACGGAGAACTATGGCTACACCTTC
CASSGTENYGYTF
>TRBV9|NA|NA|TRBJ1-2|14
TGTGCCAGCAGCGTAGAGCTGGGTCCGGCTGGCTACACCTTC
CASSVELGPAGYTF
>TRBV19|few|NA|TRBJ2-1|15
TGTGCCAGTAGGGGAGACCAGGGGTCCTGGAATGAGCAGTTCTTC
CASRGDQGSWNEQFF
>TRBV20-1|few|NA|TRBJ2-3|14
TGCAGTGCCTTAAGCGGAAACCCCACAGATACGCAGTATTTT
CSALSGNPTDTQYF
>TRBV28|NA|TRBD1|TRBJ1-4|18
TGTGCCAGCAGTCAGACCTTGGGACAGGGGGCGAATAATGAAAAACTGTTTTTT
CASSQTLGQGANNEKLFF
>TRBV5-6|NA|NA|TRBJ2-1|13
TGTGCCAGCAGCTACAACAGGGTTAATGAGCAGTTCTTC
CASSYNRVNEQFF
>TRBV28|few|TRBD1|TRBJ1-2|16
TGTGCCAGCAGTTTATATGATGAGGGGGCCAGTTATGGCTACACCTTC
CASSLYDEGASYGYTF
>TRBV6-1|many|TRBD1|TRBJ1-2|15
TGTGCCAGCAGTACGAAGACAGGGAACGTCTATGGCTACACCTTC
CASSTKTGNVYGYTF
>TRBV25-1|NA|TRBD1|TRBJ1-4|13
TGTGCCAGCAAGGGACAGGGTGTTGAAAAACTGTTTTTT
CASKGQGVEKLFF
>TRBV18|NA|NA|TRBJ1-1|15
TGTGCCAGCTCACCACTGGCGGGGCTGAACACTGAAGCTTTCTTT
CASSPLAGLNTEAFF
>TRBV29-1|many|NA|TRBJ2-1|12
TGCAGCGTTGAGTATGGGTACAATGAGCAGTTCTTC
CSVEYGYNEQFF
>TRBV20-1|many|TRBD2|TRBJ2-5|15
TGCAGTGCTAGCCCGGGACTAGCGGGGTTGGAGACCCAGTACTTC
CSASPGLAGLETQYF
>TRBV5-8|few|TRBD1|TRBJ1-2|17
TGTGCCAGCAGCTTGGAGGCAGGGGGCAGTAAGAACTATGGCTACACCTTC
CASSLEAGGSKNYGYTF
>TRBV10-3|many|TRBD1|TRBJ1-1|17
TGTGCCATCAGTGGAGGACAGGGGCCGATCGGGGACACTGAAGCTTTCTTT
CAISGGQGPIGDTEAFF
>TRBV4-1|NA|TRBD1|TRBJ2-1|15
TGCGCCAGCAGCCAGGGGACAGGTCTGTTCAATGAGCAGTTCTTC
CASSQGTGLFNEQFF
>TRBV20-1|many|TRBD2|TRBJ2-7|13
TGCAGTGCGCCCCGCGGGAGCATATACGAGCAGTACTTC
CSAPRGSIYEQYF
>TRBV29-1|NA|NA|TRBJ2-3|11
TGCAGCGTTGATTTCACAGATACGCAGTATTTT
CSVDFTDTQYF
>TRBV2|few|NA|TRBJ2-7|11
TGTGCCACCTCAGTTGGCTACGAGCAGTACTTC
CATSVGYEQYF